The rows below give T cell receptor beta chains drawn from one sample of a study of T-cell memory formation after mild COVID-19. TCRdb re-derived calls from the 5' RACE reads in MiXCR, one entry per CDR3 protein. The data hold some 29,000 distinct CDR3 sequences, with roughly a sixth observed a single time. The material sequenced was PBMCs or a T cell subset sorted from them (not recorded which). All receptors come from an adult who had mild COVID-19 (a few samples of this study predate the infection). Cell type and time point are not known. The CDR3 runs from the conserved cysteine through the conserved F or W. The D gene is left open where the match is weak. Clone size is given for some rows only: seen once, a few or many times, or a class if the clone is expanded.

CDR3 protein | CDR3 DNA | D gene | clone size | J gene | V gene
CASSRGQGGTDTQYF | TGTGCCAGCTCTCGCGGACAGGGAGGCACAGATACGCAGTATTTT | TRBD1 | many | TRBJ2-3 | TRBV18
CASGLTGTGPTGELFF | TGTGCTAGTGGTTTGACTGGGACAGGGCCCACCGGGGAGCTGTTTTTT | TRBD1 | many | TRBJ2-2 | TRBV12-5
CASSYSGGTEAFF | TGTGCCAGCAGTTACTCGGGCGGCACTGAAGCTTTCTTT | . | many | TRBJ1-1 | TRBV6-5
CSARDPQRARDEQYF | TGCAGTGCTAGAGATCCTCAGCGGGCACGGGATGAGCAGTACTTC | . | many | TRBJ2-7 | TRBV20-1
CASTTSAGNEQFF | TGTGCCAGCACGACTAGCGCGGGGAATGAGCAGTTCTTC | TRBD2 | few | TRBJ2-1 | TRBV7-2
CAIARETSGYYNEQFF | TGTGCCATCGCGAGGGAGACTAGCGGTTACTACAATGAGCAGTTCTTC | TRBD2 | medium-sized | TRBJ2-1 | TRBV10-3
CASSFGRADGNTIYF | TGTGCCAGCAGCTTCGGCCGAGCGGACGGAAACACCATATATTTT | . | . | TRBJ1-3 | TRBV5-6
CSAFRTGVGSPLHF | TGCAGTGCTTTCCGGACAGGGGTAGGGTCACCCCTCCACTTT | TRBD1 | many | TRBJ1-6 | TRBV20-1
CASSLRSSSEQYF | TGTGCCAGCAGCTTAAGGTCTAGCAGCGAGCAGTACTTC | . | . | TRBJ2-7 | TRBV7-9
CASSQDTRGGSTEQFF | TGTGCCAGCAGCCAAGATACCCGGGGAGGGTCAACTGAGCAGTTCTTC | TRBD2 | many | TRBJ2-1 | TRBV4-2
CASSYGQGLDTQYF | TGCGCCAGCAGCTACGGACAGGGGTTAGATACGCAGTATTTT | TRBD1 | medium-sized | TRBJ2-3 | TRBV5-1
CASTPDSPRGRTQYF | TGCGCCAGCACCCCGGACAGTCCCCGGGGAAGGACCCAGTACTTC | . | many | TRBJ2-5 | TRBV23-1
CASSWRTGANTEAFF | TGCGCCAGCAGCTGGAGGACAGGCGCGAACACTGAAGCTTTCTTT | TRBD1 | many | TRBJ1-1 | TRBV5-1
CASRPTGDTGELFF | TGTGCCAGCAGGCCGACAGGGGACACCGGGGAGCTGTTTTTT | TRBD1 | many | TRBJ2-2 | TRBV4-2